The T cell receptor beta chain under discussion was sequenced for a study of shared clonotypes between healthy human individuals. TCRdb keeps only in-frame clones here, not all; method: immunoSEQ multiplex PCR. The sample records hundreds of thousands of clones, roughly 70% being singletons. The CDR3 length is 15 residues. Between the trimmed V and J ends, which lost 5 bases and 3 bases, there was a span of 16 bases. CDR1 and CDR2 from the germline V gene are SGHAT and FQNNGV. A single count supports this clone. The sample comprised memory CD4+ T cells sorted from blood. Subset here: CD45RA-negative fraction. This clonotype was sampled from a woman aged 25 to 39 in good health. V and J are TRBV11-2 and TRBJ1-1, with D perhaps matching TRBD1 (6 bases). Here the CDR3 reads CASSPYVGGDTEAFF. CDR3 DNA sequence: TGTGCCAGCAGCCCCTATGTGGGGGGCGACACTGAAGCTTTCTTT.